This T cell receptor (beta chain) was obtained from a study of T cell repertoires in cytomegalovirus infection. Study as a whole: Peptides in the study included HLA-C-restricted and HLA-B-restricted CMV epitopes. Indications of both CMV infection and matching HLA type were provided by public TCR beta signatures.

The CDR3 is 14 amino acids. V was pared by 8 bases and J by 6 bases, with 19 bases between. The V gene's germline CDR1 is MDHEN and CDR2 SYDVKM. In regard to this clonotype: Its antigen remains unknown.

Study-wide results and caveats: Ex vivo responses were dominated by HLA-C-restricted CMV-specific TCR beta clonotypes.

TCRdb re-called the reads with MiXCR, one entry per CDR3 protein. The table lists about 740,000 distinct CDR3 sequences, roughly 33% of them singletons. The gene calls are TRBV28 and TRBJ1-2, with a weak D call TRBD1 (5 bases). The TCR sequence derives from a human donor in good health (CMV status not recorded). Some clones in this sample may be carry-over from other donors' samples. Sequences were derived from cultured PBMCs, sampled from culture after CMV antigen stimulation. CDR3 sequence reads: CASFQGVKMDGYTF. In nucleotides, the CDR3 is TGTGCCAGCTTCCAGGGTGTAAAGATGGATGGCTACACCTTC.